These 18 T cell receptor beta chains originate from one sample sequenced in a study of neurological immune-mediated disorders. Each CDR3 protein is one row after TCRdb ran MiXCR on the 5' RACE reads. Of about 66,000 distinct CDR3 sequences in the sample, under 5% are singletons; the top ten hold around 7%. The sample consisted of PBMCs. These receptors were obtained from a man in his thirties or forties with multiple sclerosis.

The sample holds many counts of this clonotype. The chain recombines TRBV5-1 with TRBJ1-1; D gene ambiguous. V dropped 0 bases and J dropped 2 bases, with 11 bases sitting between them. The CDR3 has 15 residues. CDR1 is SGHRS, CDR2 YFSETQ, per germline. CDR3 loop: CASSLALEANTEAFF. In nucleotides, the CDR3 is TGCGCCAGCAGCTTGGCCCTGGAAGCTAACACTGAAGCTTTCTTT.

This clonotype was recorded many times. The CDR3 protein is CASSPAQGSEAFF. The CDR3 DNA sequence: TGCGCCAGCAGCCCGGCACAGGGATCTGAAGCTTTCTTT. The chain joins TRBV5-1 to TRBJ1-1; tentatively, D is TRBD1 (6 bases). This CDR3 has 13 amino acids. V was cut by 4 bases and J by 6 bases, with 13 bases left in between. CDR1 is SGHRS, CDR2 YFSETQ, per germline.

This clonotype was observed at least ten times. J is TRBJ2-7 and V is TRBV20-1, with 8 positions matching TRBD2. The ends lost 6 bases at V and 1 base at J; junction bases unmatched: 11. CDR1 and CDR2 from the germline V gene are DFQATT and SNEGSKA (reference sequence). The CDR3 is 15 amino acids. The CDR3 region is CSAARISGESYEQYF. The DNA of the CDR3 is TGCAGTGCCGCCCGGATTAGCGGGGAGTCCTACGAGCAGTACTTC.

Regarding this clonotype: An end of the junction differs from the germline gene, which may be a read error. The CDR3 is CASSASYTSNSPLNF. The CDR3 nucleotides are TGTGCCAGCAGCGCCAGCTATACCAGCAATTCACCCCTCAACTTT. The chain has TRBV7-8 and TRBJ1-6, with D unresolved. CDR3 length: 15 residues. Per the germline V gene, CDR1 is SGHVS and CDR2 is FQNEAQ.

At least ten counts were recorded for this clonotype. The chain recombines TRBV4-2 with TRBJ2-2, with D hard to call. V gave up 2 bases and J gave up 5 bases, with 3 bases separating them. Germline V gives CDR1 LGHNA, CDR2 YNFKEQ. The CDR3 covers 12 residues. The CDR3 DNA reads TGTGCCAGCAGCCAACAAACCGGGGAGCTGTTTTTT. As protein: CASSQQTGELFF.

This clonotype was counted at least ten times. V is TRBV12-3 or TRBV12-4 and J is TRBJ1-3; D uncertain. This CDR3 has 13 residues. Trimming shortened V by 3 bases and J by 0 bases, and 3 bases separated the two germline ends. DNA of the CDR3: TGTGCCAGCAGTTTTAGCTCTGGAAACACCATATATTTT. It specifies CASSFSSGNTIYF.

Ten or more counts support this clonotype. The V call is TRBV20-1, the J call TRBJ2-1; D unresolved. Deletions cut 2 bases from V and 8 bases from J, with 7 bases between. The germline V gene has CDR1 DFQATT and CDR2 SNEGSKA (reference sequence). The CDR3 contains 11 residues. CDR3 region: CSARFYDEQFF. The CDR3, as DNA: TGCAGTGCTAGATTTTATGATGAGCAGTTCTTC.

This clonotype was seen at least ten times. This chain connects TRBV7-8 to TRBJ1-1; weak D call: TRBD1 (6 bases). The V end was cut by 5 bases, the J end by 3 bases, with 13 bases between. CDR1 is SGHVS, CDR2 FQNEAQ, per germline. The CDR3 contains 14 residues. CDR3 in amino acids: CASSKTGRDTEAFF. The CDR3 nucleotides are TGTGCCAGCAGCAAAACAGGGAGGGACACTGAAGCTTTCTTT.

The J gene is TRBJ1-5, the V gene TRBV20-1; D is possibly TRBD1 (6 bases). V lost 3 bases and J lost 5, with 11 bases in between. Germline assignment: CDR1 DFQATT and CDR2 SNEGSKA (reference sequence). This CDR3 has 13 amino acids. This CDR3 reads CSARGDNDQPQHF. The CDR3, as DNA: TGCAGTGCTAGGGGGGACAATGATCAGCCCCAGCATTTT.

The V gene is TRBV27, the J gene TRBJ2-3; weak D call: TRBD2 (6 bases). The CDR3 consists of 11 residues. Germline V CDR1 and CDR2: MNHEY, SMNVEV (reference sequence). The germline V and J ends were trimmed by 6 bases and 7 bases, with 8 bases remaining between them. CDR3 sequence (DNA): TGTGCCAGCAGCCGGGGGAATACGCAGTATTTT. Translating gives CASSRGNTQYF.

As regards this clonotype: This may arise from a read error, as a much more abundant clone is one base away. This sequence joins TRBV9 and TRBJ1-4; no clear D. V dropped 4 bases and J dropped 8 bases, with 15 bases sitting between them. Germline V gene sequence: CDR1 SGDLS, CDR2 YYNGEE. The CDR3 runs 14 residues. CDR3 in amino acids: CASSPSKGGEKLFF. CDR3 in DNA: TGTGCCAGCAGCCCCAGCAAAGGAGGGGAAAAACTGTTTTTT. The whole variable domain, filled in from reference TRBV9 and TRBJ1-4, reads DSGVTQTPKHLITATGQRVTLRCSPRSGDLSVYWYQQSLDQGLQFLIQYYNGEERAKGNILERFSAQQFPDLHSELNLSSLELGDSALYFCASSPSKGGEKLFFGSGTQLSVL.

This clonotype is labeled as medium-sized. The J gene is TRBJ1-1, the V gene TRBV29-1; D possibly corresponds to TRBD1 (5 bases). Germline-derived CDR1 and CDR2 are SQVTM and ANQGSEA. The V end was cut by 5 bases, the J end by 2 bases, with 12 bases between. This CDR3 comprises 13 residues. The chain's CDR3 is CSVHGGVNTEAFF. CDR3 sequence (DNA): TGCAGCGTTCATGGGGGGGTAAACACTGAAGCTTTCTTT.

This clonotype was seen ten or more times. The gene calls are TRBV20-1 and TRBJ1-4, with D uncertain. The CDR3 is 13 amino acids. The V end was cut by 3 bases, the J end by 8 bases, with 13 bases between. Germline CDR1 is DFQATT and CDR2 is SNEGSKA (reference sequence). The CDR3 DNA follows: TGCAGTGCTAGTCCCCCCGGTCAGGAAAAACTGTTTTTT. Its translation: CSASPPGQEKLFF.

Many counts were recorded for this clonotype. The genes are TRBV24-1 and TRBJ1-1; maybe TRBD1 (5 bases). Germline CDR1 and CDR2: KGHDR and SFDVKD. The CDR3 contains 13 residues. Trimming left V 1 base short and J 10 bases short, with 12 bases between. The CDR3: CATSDFTRGGAFF. CDR3 nucleotides: TGTGCCACCAGTGATTTTACTAGGGGAGGAGCTTTCTTT.

This clonotype was picked up many times. The CDR3 DNA is TGTGCCAGCAGCGTAGGGGGATCCGACACCGGGGAGCTGTTTTTT. This codes for CASSVGGSDTGELFF. The chain uses TRBV9 and TRBJ2-2; D gene unclear. Trimming stripped 0 bases from V and 3 bases from J, with 9 bases between. Looked up from germline, CDR1 is SGDLS and CDR2 is YYNGEE. This CDR3 is built from 15 residues.

By sample fraction, this clonotype is medium-sized (0.01 to 0.1%). V gene TRBV5-1 combines with J gene TRBJ1-2; D not resolved. This CDR3 has 13 amino acids. CDR1 SGHRS and CDR2 YFSETQ come from the germline V gene. Trimming removed 2 bases at V and 3 bases at J, with 8 bases between. CDR3 residues: CASSFGGDYGYTF. In DNA, the CDR3 is TGCGCCAGCAGCTTCGGCGGAGACTATGGCTACACCTTC.

This clonotype showed up many times. This chain joins TRBV7-2 and TRBJ1-3; possibly TRBD1 for D (6 bases). Germline V gives CDR1 SGHTA, CDR2 FQGNSA. The CDR3 runs 13 residues. The germline V and J ends were trimmed by 5 bases and 7 bases, with 12 bases remaining between them. The CDR3 loop reads CASSADRSNTIYF. The CDR3 DNA follows: TGTGCCAGCAGCGCCGACAGGTCGAACACCATATATTTT.

The rearrangement joins TRBV9 to TRBJ2-1; a possible D gene is TRBD1 (5 bases). Per the germline V gene, CDR1 is SGDLS and CDR2 is YYNGEE. V was pared by 0 bases and J by 10 bases, with 11 bases between. This CDR3 region has 13 residues. The CDR3 coding sequence is TGTGCCAGCAGCGTAGTGGCAGGGCGGGAGCAGTTCTTC. Translating it yields CASSVVAGREQFF.